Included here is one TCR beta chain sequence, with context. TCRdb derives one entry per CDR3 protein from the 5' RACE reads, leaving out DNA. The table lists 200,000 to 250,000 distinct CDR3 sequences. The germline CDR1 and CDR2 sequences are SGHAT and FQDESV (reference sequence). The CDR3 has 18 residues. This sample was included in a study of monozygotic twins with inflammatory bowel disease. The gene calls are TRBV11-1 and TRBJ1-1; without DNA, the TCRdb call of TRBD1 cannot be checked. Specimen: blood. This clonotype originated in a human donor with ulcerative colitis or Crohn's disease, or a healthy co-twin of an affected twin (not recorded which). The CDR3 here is CASSLPRNTDRPNTEAFF.